This T cell receptor beta chain was recovered during a study of blood T cell repertoires in COVID-19. Across the study: T cells, B-cell-depleted T cells, or PBMCs supplied cDNA or gDNA.

In the original processing: Reference gene primer amplification in the assay estimated nucleated cell counts. The table came from immunoSEQ multiplex PCR; TCRdb's copy has only in-frame clones and leaves some out. The DNA gave D and trimming, while V, J and clone size come from that table. There are 190,000 or so clones in the sample; around 90% occur only once, and approximately 0.62% lies in the top ten. Between the trimmed V and J ends, which lost 0 bases and 1 base, there was a span of 6 bases. Germline V gives CDR1 LGHNA, CDR2 YSLEER. The CDR3 has 15 residues. The clonotype originates from a man in his forties or fifties with acute or convalescent COVID-19. The chain carries TRBV4-3 and TRBJ2-2; D call uncertain. Sequencing used peripheral blood. This CDR3 is CASSQEGGNTGELFF. The DNA for the CDR3 is TGCGCCAGCAGCCAAGAAGGCGGGAACACCGGGGAGCTGTTTTTT.